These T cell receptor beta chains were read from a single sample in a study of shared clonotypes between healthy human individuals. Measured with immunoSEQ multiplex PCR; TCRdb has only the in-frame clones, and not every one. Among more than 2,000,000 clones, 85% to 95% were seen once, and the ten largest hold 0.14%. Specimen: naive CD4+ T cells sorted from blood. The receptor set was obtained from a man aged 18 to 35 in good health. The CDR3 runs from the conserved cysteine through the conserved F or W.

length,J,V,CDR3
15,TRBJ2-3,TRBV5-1,CASSYEAGWGDTQYF
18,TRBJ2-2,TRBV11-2,CASSSLLAGGLNTGELFF
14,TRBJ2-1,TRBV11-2,CASSSSGSRNEQFF
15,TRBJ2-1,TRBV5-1,CASSLAGGSHNEQFF
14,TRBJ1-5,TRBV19,CASSMWLSNQPQHF
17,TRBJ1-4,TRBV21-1,CASSSPGRRTTNEKLFF
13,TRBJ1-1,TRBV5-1,CASSSTANTEAFF
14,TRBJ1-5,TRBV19,CASSRTGGSQPQHF
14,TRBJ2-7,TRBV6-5,CASSRDLSSYEQYF
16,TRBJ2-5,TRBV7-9,CASSPTGGRGQETQYF
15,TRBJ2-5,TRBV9,CASSVGGILQETQYF
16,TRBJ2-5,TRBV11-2,CASSLDGQGAYETQYF
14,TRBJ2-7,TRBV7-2,CASSFRQDPYEQYF
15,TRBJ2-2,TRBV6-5,CASRPTSGGSGELFF
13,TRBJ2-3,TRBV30,CAWKTRSTDTQYF
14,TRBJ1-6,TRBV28,CAIEGGGLYSPLHF
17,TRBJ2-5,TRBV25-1,CASSETSGRNGWETQYF
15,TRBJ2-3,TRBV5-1,CASRPSGRGTDTQYF
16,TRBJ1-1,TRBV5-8,CASSLGVRGGRTEAFF
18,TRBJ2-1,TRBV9,CASSVATADRGLGYEQFF
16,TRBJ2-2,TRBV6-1,CASSEDPGLLTGELFF
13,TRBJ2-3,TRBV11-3,CASSFRGADTQYF
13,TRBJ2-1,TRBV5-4,CASSLQLGNEQFF
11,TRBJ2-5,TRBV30,CAWSVQYGQYF